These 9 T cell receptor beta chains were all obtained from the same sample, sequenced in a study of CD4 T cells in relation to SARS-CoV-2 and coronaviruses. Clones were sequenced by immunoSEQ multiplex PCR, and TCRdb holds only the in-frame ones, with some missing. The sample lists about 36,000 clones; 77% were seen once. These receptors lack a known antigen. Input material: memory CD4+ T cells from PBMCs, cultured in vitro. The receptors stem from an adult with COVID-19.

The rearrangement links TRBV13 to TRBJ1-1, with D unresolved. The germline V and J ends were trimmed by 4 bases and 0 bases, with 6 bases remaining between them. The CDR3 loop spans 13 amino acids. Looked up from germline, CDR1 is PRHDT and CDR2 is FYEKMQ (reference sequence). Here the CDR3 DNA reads TGTGCCAGCAGCTCCAACATGAACACTGAAGCTTTCTTT. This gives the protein CASSSNMNTEAFF.

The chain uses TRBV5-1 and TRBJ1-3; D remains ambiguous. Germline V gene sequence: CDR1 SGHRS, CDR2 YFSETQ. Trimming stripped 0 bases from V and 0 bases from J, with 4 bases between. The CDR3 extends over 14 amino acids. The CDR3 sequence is CASSLGGSGNTIYF. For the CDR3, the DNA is TGCGCCAGCAGCTTGGGGGGCTCTGGAAACACCATATATTTT.

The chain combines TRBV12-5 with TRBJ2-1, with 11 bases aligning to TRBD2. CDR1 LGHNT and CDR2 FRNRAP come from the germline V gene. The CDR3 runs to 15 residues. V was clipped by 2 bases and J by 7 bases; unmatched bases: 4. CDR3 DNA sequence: TGTGCTAGTGGTTTGCTTGCTAGCGGGAGGAATGAGCAGTTCTTC. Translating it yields CASGLLASGRNEQFF.

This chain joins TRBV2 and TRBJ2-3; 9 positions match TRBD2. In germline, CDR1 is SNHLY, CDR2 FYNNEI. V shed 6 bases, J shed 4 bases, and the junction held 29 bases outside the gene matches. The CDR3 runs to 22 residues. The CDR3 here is CASRHDRATGFGKRGAADTQYF. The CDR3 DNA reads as TGTGCCAGCAGACACGACCGGGCGACAGGGTTCGGCAAGCGGGGGGCCGCAGATACGCAGTATTTT.

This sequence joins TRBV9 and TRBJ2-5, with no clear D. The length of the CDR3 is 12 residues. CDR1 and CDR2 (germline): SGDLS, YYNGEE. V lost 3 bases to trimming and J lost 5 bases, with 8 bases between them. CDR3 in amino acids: CASSARVETQYF. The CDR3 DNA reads TGTGCCAGCAGCGCACGAGTGGAGACCCAGTACTTC.

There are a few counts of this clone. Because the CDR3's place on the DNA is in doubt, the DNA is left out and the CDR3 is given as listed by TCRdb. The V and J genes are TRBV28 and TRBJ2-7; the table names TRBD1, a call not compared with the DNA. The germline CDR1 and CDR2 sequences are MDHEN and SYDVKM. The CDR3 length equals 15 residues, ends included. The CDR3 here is CASSLFGPGLDEQYF.

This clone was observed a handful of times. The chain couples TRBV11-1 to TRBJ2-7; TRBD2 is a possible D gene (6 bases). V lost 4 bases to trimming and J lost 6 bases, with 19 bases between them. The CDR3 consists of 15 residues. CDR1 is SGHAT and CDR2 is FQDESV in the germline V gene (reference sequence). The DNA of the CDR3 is TGTGCCAGCAGCTCAGATTCCGGGAGAAAGGTCGAGCAGTACTTC. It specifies CASSSDSGRKVEQYF.

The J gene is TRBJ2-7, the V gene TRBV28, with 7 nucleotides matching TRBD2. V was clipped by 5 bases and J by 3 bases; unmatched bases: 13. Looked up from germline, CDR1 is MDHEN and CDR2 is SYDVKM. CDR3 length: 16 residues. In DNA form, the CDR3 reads TGTGCCAGCAGTCCCCAAAGCAGGGAGGGGTACTACGAGCAGTACTTC. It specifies CASSPQSREGYYEQYF.

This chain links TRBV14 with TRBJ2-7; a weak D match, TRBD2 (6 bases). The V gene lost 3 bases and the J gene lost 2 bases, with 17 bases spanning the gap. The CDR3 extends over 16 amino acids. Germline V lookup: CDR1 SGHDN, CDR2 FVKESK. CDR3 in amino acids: CASSQAGYSAAYEQYF. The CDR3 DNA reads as TGTGCCAGCAGCCAGGCGGGGTACTCGGCCGCCTACGAGCAGTACTTC.